The 2 T cell receptor beta chains reported below all come from one sample, sequenced in a study of T-cell reconstitution after alpha-beta-depleted transplantation in children. Unique molecular identifiers featured in how the TCRbeta library was prepared. TCRdb called the PCR reads again in MiXCR, with one record for every CDR3 protein. The repertoire has 540,000 or so distinct CDR3 sequences, 20% to 25% of them found once; the top ten carry 11% to 15%. The specimen comprised PBMCs, mostly from graft donor cells, sampled 360 days after TCRalphabeta/CD19-depleted stem cell transplant. Receptor source: a boy under two years old who had a stem cell transplant for acute myeloid leukemia, so the T cells may come from the graft donor.

The chain uses TRBV2 and TRBJ1-5; 7 nucleotides match TRBD1. Germline CDR1 reads SNHLY; CDR2 reads FYNNEI. Trimming removed 5 bases from V and 4 bases from J; junction bases left unmatched: 8. This CDR3 is 15 amino acids long. The CDR3 sequence is CASSNGTATNQPQHF. In DNA, the CDR3 is TGTGCCAGCAGTAACGGGACAGCTACTAATCAGCCCCAGCATTTT.

In this sample, this clonotype turned up a few times. This sequence joins TRBV10-3 and TRBJ2-7; D may be TRBD2 (5 bases). V lost 2 bases to trimming and J lost 12 bases, with 23 bases between them. Germline values: CDR1 ENHRY, CDR2 SYGVKD. This CDR3 has 15 residues. The CDR3 sequence is CAISERGLAGTQMYV. DNA for the CDR3: TGTGCCATCAGTGAGCGAGGGCTAGCAGGCACTCAGATGTACGTC.